This is a list of T cell receptor beta chains from one sample in a study of technical replicates of blood from several donors. Using immunoSEQ multiplex PCR, the repertoire was profiled, and TCRdb retains in-frame clones only, with some absent. The table lists roughly 70,000 clones, 93% of them singletons. Sequencing was performed on T cells isolated from PBMCs. The receptors derive from a human donor in good health. Each CDR3 is given without its conserved first and last residue.

TRBJ1-4 TRBV29-1 SVEANTGINEKLF
TRBJ1-6 TRBV30 AWRLDYNSPLH
TRBJ2-7 TRBV18 ASSPSTGENYEQY
TRBJ1-5 TRBV19 ASNWGGGTNQPQH
TRBJ1-2 TRBV2 ASSVGQVGYT
TRBJ1-2 TRBV9 ASSVTNRERYGYT
TRBJ1-5 TRBV5-6 ASSSRQIYQPQH
TRBJ2-1 TRBV15 ATSTRHSTHNEQF
TRBJ2-7 TRBV9 ASSASGGNDYEQY
TRBJ2-1 TRBV10-2 ASTRDRLINEQF
TRBJ1-4 TRBV7-6 ASSSYTPGQGNEKLF
TRBJ2-5 TRBV6-5 ASSYGLAQQTQY
TRBJ2-2 TRBV6-4 ASPTAPANTGELF
TRBJ1-2 TRBV19 ASSLKPGQGASGYT
TRBJ2-5 TRBV7-9 ASSLPTGVEETQY
TRBJ2-7 TRBV7-6 ASSLDGGAYEQY
TRBJ1-1 TRBV28 ASSTTHTEAF
TRBJ1-4 TRBV15 ATSREGGTSSWKLF
TRBJ1-5 TRBV28 AHSGLDQPQH
TRBJ1-5 TRBV4-1 ASSHIGQHSNQPQH
TRBJ2-3 TRBV13 ASSLDSGGAADTQY
TRBJ1-2 TRBV6-5 ASSQGQYYGYT
TRBJ2-5 TRBV5-6 ASSPRVLLAGGGETQY
TRBJ1-4 TRBV5-1 ASSLGRTGYEKLF
TRBJ2-2 TRBV4-2 ASSPSTGKDTGELF
TRBJ2-6 TRBV7-7 ASSPLAGIASGANVLT
TRBJ2-1 TRBV19 ASSRGLEQF
TRBJ1-6 TRBV4-1 ASSQWGQGNSPLH